The clone carrying this T cell receptor (beta chain) was counted many times. This sample is part of a study of T cells in Graves' hyperthyroidism and ophthalmopathy. TCR beta CDR3 sequences were amplified from RNA transcripts. The HTBI primer set was used in a first-round RT-PCR of the TCR CDR3. TCRdb independently ran MiXCR on the multiplex PCR reads; one entry per CDR3 protein. The sample lists about 500,000 distinct CDR3 sequences, roughly a sixth occurring once. The CDR3 has 19 residues. CDR1 SGHNT and CDR2 YENEEA come from the germline V gene. The V segment lost 0 bases and the J segment 2 bases; nucleotides outside the gene matches: 10. Together with thyroid ultrasound, orbital computed tomography, serum thyroxine and TRAb, clinical symptoms were used for diagnoses.

The clonotype was recovered from a woman aged 18-29 years with Graves' ophthalmopathy. The chain employs TRBV11-3 and TRBJ2-1; TRBD2 matches at 10 bases. The sample taken for sequencing was blood. The CDR3 DNA follows: TGTGCCAGCAGCTTAGATCGGTGGACTAGCGGATTACCCTACAATGAGCAGTTCTTC. It codes for CASSLDRWTSGLPYNEQFF.